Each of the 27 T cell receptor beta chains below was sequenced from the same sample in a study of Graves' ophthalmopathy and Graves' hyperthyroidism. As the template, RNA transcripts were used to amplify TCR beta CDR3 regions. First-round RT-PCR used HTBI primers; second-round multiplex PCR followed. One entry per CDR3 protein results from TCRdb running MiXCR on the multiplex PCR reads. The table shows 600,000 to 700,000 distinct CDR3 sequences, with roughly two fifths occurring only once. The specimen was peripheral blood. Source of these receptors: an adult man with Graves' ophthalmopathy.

CDR3 sequence: CASSVTGTAGGYTF. CDR3 nucleotides: TGTGCCAGCAGCGTCACCGGGACCGCGGGAGGCTACACCTTC. V gene TRBV7-3 combines with J gene TRBJ1-2, with D possibly TRBD1 on 5 matching bases. Germline CDR1 SGHTA, CDR2 FQGTGA. V lost 5 bases and J lost 8, with 18 bases in between. CDR3 length: 14 residues.

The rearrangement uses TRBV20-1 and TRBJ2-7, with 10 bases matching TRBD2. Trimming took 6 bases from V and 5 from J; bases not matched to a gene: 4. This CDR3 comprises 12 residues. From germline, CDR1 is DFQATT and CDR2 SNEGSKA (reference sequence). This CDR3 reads CSALAGDHEQYF. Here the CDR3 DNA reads TGCAGTGCCCTAGCGGGGGACCACGAGCAGTACTTC.

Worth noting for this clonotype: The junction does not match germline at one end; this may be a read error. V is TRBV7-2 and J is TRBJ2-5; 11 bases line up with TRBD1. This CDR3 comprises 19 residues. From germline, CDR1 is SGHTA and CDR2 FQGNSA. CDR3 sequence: CASSPSPFSRDRGMETQYF. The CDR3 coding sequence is TGCGCCAGCAGCCCCTCTCCCTTCTCCCGGGACAGGGGGATGGAGACCCAGTACTTC.

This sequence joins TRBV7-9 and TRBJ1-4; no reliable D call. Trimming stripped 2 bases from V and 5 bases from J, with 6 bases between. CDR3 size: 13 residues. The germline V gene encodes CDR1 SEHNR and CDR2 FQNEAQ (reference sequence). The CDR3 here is CASSLYANEKLFF. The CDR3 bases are TGTGCCAGCAGCTTATACGCCAATGAAAAACTGTTTTTT.

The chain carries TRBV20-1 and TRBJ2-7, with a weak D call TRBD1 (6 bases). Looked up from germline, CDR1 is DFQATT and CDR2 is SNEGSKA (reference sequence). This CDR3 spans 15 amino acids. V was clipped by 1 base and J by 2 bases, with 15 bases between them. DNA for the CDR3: TGCAGTGCTAGAGTTTCTGACAGGTTCCCCTACGAGCAGTACTTC. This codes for CSARVSDRFPYEQYF.

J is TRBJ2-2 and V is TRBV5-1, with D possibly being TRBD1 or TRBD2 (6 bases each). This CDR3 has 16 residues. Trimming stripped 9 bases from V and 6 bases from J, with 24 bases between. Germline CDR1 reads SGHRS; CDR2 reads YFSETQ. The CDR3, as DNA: TGCGCCACTACGACAGCTGGAGGGGGGCTCTCCGGGGAGCTGTTTTTT. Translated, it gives CATTTAGGGLSGELFF.

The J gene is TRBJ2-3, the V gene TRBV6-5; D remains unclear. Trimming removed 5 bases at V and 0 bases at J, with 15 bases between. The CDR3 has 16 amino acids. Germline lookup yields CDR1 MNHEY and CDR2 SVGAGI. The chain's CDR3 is CASSDPRAPSTDTQYF. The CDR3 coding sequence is TGTGCCAGCAGTGACCCTCGAGCTCCTAGCACAGATACGCAGTATTTT.

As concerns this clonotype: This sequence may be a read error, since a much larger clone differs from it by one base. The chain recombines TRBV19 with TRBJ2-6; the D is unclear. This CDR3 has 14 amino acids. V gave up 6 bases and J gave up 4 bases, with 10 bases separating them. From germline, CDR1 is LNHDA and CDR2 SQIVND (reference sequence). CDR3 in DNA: TGTGCCAGTAGAGATTCCCTAGGGGCCAACGTCCTGACTTTC. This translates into CASRDSLGANVLTF.

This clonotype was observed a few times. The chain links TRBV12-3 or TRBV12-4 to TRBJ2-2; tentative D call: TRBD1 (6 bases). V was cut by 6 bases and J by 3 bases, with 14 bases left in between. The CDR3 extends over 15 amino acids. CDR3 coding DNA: TGTGCCAGCAGGCCCCAGGGGTTCCACACCGGGGAGCTGTTTTTT. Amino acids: CASRPQGFHTGELFF.

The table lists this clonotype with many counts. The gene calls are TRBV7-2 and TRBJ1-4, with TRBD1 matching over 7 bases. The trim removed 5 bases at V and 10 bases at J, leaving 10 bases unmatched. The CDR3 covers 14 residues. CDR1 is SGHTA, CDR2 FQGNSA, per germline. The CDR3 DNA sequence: TGTGCCAGCAGCGGAAACAGGGGCAAGACAAAACTGTTTTTT. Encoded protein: CASSGNRGKTKLFF.

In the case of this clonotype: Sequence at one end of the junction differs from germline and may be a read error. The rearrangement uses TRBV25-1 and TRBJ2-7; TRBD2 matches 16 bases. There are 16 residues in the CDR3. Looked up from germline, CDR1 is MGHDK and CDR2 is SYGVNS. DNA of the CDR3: TGCGCCAGCAGCCTCGGGACTAGCGGGGGGGCCTACGAGCAGTACTTC. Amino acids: CASSLGTSGGAYEQYF.

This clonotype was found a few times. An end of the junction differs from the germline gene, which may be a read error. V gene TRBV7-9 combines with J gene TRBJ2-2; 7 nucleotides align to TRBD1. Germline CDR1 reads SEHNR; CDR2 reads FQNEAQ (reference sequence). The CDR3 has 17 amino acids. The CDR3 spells CASSQGLAQGFTGELFF. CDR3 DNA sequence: TGCGCCAGCAGCCAAGGGTTGGCACAGGGGTTCACCGGGGAGCTGTTTTTT.

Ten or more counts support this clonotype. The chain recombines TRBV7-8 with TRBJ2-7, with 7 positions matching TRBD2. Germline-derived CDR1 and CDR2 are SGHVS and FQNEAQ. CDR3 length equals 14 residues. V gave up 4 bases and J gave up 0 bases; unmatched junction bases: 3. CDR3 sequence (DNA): TGTGCCAGCAGCTCCGGGGGGAGCTCCTACGAGCAGTACTTC. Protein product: CASSSGGSSYEQYF.

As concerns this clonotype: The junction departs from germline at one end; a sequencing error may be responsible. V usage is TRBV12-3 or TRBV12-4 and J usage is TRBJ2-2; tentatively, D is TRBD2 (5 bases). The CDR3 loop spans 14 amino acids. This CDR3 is CASSLVALTGELLF. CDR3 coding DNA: TGTGCCAGCAGTTTAGTAGCGCTCACCGGGGAGCTGCTTTTT.

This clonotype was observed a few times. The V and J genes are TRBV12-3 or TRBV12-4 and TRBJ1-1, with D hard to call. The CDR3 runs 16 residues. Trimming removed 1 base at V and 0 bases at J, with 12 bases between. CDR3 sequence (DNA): TGTGCCAGCAGTTTAGATGATATCCAAGTGAACACTGAAGCTTTCTTT. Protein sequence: CASSLDDIQVNTEAFF.

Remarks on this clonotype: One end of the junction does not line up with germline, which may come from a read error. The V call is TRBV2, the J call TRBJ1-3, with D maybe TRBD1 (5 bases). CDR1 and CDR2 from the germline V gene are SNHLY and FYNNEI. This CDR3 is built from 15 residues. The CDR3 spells CASNEQVGAGNTIYF. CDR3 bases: TGTGCCAGCAATGAACAGGTAGGGGCTGGAAACACCATATATTTT.

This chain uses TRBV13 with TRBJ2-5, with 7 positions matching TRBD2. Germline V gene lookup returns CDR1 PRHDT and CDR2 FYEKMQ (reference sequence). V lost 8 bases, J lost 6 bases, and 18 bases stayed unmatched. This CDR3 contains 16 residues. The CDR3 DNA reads TGTGCCAGCTCACCAGAGCTCGAGGAGGGAGGGAAGACCCAGTACTTC. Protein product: CASSPELEEGGKTQYF.

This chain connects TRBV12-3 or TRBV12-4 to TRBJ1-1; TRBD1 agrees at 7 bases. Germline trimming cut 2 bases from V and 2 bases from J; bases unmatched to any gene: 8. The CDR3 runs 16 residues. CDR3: CASSLYGRGANTEAFF. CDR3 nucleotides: TGTGCCAGCAGTTTATACGGCAGGGGGGCAAACACTGAAGCTTTCTTT.

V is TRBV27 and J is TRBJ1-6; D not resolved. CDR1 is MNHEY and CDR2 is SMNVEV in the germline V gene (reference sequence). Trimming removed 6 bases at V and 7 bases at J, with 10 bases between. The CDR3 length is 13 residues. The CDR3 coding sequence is TGTGCCAGCAGGGGAATTTTCAATTCACCCCTCCACTTT. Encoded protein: CASRGIFNSPLHF.

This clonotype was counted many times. As DNA, the CDR3 is TGTGCCAGCAGTGCAGCAATGTACGAGCAGTACTTC. Translation gives CASSAAMYEQYF. The chain uses TRBV25-1 and TRBJ2-7, with unresolved D. With 4 bases removed from V and 4 bases from J, the gap between germline ends came to 8 bases. This CDR3 contains 12 residues. Germline CDR1 MGHDK, CDR2 SYGVNS.

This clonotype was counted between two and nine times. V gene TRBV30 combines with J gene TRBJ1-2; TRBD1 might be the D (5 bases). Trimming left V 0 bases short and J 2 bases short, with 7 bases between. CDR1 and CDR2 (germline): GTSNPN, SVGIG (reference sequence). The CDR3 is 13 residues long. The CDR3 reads CAWSVRQNYGYTF. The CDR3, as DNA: TGTGCCTGGAGTGTAAGACAGAACTATGGCTACACCTTC.

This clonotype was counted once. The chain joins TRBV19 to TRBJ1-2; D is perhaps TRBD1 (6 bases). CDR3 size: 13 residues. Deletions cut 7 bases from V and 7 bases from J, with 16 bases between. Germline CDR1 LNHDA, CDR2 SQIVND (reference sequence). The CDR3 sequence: CASKGGGNGGYTF. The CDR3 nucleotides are TGTGCCAGTAAGGGAGGGGGGAACGGTGGCTACACCTTC.

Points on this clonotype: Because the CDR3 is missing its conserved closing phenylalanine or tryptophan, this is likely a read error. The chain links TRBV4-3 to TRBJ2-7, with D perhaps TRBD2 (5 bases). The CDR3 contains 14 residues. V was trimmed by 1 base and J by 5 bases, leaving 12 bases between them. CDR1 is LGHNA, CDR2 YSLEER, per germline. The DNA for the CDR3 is TGCGCCAGCAGCCAAGGGGCGGGTTTAGACGAGCAGTACGGC. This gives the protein CASSQGAGLDEQYG.

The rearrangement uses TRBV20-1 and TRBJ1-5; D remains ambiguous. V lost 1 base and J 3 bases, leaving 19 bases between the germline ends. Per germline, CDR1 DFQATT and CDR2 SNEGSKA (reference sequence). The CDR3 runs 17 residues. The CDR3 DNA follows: TGCAGTGCTAGAGCCCTAGGGATAACCTCTAACAATCAGCCCCAGCATTTT. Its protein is CSARALGITSNNQPQHF.

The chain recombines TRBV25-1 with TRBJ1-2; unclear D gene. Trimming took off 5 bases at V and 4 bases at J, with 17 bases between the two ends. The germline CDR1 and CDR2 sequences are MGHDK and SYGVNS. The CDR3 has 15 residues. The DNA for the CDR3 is TGTGCCAGCAGTTTGAGGGTCGATACGCTCTATGGCTACACCTTC. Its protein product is CASSLRVDTLYGYTF.

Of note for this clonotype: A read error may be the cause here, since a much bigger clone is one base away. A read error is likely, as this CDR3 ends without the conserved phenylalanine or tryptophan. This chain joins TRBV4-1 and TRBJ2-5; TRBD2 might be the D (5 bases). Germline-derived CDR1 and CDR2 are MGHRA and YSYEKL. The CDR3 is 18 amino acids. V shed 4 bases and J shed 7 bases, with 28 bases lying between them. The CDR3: CASSPHHGAHGMQRTQYL. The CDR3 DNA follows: TGCGCCAGCAGCCCACACCACGGCGCCCACGGGATGCAGAGGACCCAGTACCTC.

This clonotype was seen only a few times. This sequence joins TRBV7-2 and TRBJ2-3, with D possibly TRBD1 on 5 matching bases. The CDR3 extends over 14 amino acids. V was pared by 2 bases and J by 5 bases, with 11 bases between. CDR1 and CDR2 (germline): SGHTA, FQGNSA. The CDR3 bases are TGTGCCAGCAGCTTATTAGGGGATGGAGATACGCAGTATTTT. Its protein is CASSLLGDGDTQYF.